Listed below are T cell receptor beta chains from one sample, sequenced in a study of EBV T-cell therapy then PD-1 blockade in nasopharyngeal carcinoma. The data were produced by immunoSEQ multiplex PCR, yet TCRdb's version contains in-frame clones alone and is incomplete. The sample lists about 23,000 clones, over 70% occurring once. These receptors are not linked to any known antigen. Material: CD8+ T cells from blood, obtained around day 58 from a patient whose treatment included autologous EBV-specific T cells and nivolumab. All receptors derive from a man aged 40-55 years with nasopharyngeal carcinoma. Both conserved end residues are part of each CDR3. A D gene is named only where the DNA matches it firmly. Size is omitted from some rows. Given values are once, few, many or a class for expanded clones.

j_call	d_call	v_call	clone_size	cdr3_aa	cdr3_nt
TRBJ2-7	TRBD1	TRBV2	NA	CATRQGANEQYF	TGTGCCACCCGACAGGGGGCCAACGAGCAGTACTTC
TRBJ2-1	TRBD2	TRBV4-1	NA	CASSLTRTSGGHMDNEQFF	TGCGCCAGCAGCCTTACCCGGACTAGCGGGGGGCACATGGACAATGAGCAGTTCTTC
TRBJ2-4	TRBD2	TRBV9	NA	CASSVGEVGGGVLYF	TGTGCCAGCAGCGTAGGAGAAGTAGGCGGGGGGGTTCTTTACTTC
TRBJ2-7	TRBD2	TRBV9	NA	CASSLRGGADEQYF	TGTGCCAGCAGCCTACGGGGGGGGGCCGACGAGCAGTACTTC
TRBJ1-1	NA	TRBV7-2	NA	CASSLTQGWGTEAFF	TGTGCCAGCAGCCTTACCCAGGGATGGGGCACTGAAGCTTTCTTT
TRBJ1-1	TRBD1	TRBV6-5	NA	CASSYQPGTAWEAFF	TGTGCCAGCAGTTACCAGCCGGGGACAGCCTGGGAAGCTTTCTTT
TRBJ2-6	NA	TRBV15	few	CATSRTTISGANVLTF	TGTGCCACCAGCAGGACAACTATCTCTGGGGCCAACGTCCTGACTTTC
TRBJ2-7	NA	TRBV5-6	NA	CASSLQGLLSYEQYF	TGTGCCAGCAGCTTACAAGGACTCCTATCCTACGAGCAGTACTTC
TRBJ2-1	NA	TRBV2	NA	CASTLTRAPNEQFF	TGTGCCAGCACCCTGACTCGAGCCCCTAATGAGCAGTTCTTC
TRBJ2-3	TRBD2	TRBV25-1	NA	CASSDSASGGHADTQYF	TGTGCCAGCAGTGATTCGGCTAGCGGGGGGCACGCAGATACGCAGTATTTT
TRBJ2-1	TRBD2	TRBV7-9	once	CASSLLGLAEYNEQFF	TGTGCCAGCAGCTTACTGGGACTAGCGGAATACAATGAGCAGTTCTTC
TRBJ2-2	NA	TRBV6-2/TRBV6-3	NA	CASSSSTGNTGELFF	TGTGCCAGCAGCTCTTCGACAGGGAACACCGGGGAGCTGTTTTTT
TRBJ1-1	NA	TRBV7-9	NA	CASSLVQGISVTEAFF	TGTGCCAGCAGCTTAGTTCAGGGAATCTCTGTCACTGAAGCTTTCTTT
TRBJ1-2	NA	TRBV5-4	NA	CASSLWPANYGYTF	TGTGCCAGCAGCTTGTGGCCAGCTAACTATGGCTACACCTTC
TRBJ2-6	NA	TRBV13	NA	CASSPETGANVLTF	TGTGCCAGCAGTCCAGAAACTGGGGCCAACGTCCTGACTTTC
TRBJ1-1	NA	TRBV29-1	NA	CSVASVGTEAFF	TGCAGCGTAGCTAGTGTTGGCACTGAAGCTTTCTTT
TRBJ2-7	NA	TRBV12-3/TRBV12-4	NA	CASSLGRLYEQYF	TGTGCCAGCAGTTTGGGGCGGCTCTACGAGCAGTACTTC
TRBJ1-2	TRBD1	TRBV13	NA	CASSFGTGGRGYGYTF	TGTGCCAGCAGCTTCGGGACAGGGGGTCGTGGCTATGGCTACACCTTC
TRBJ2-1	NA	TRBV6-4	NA	CASSDRVGGNEQFF	TGTGCCAGCAGTGATCGGGTTGGGGGGAATGAGCAGTTCTTC
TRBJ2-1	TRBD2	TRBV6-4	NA	CASTEGTSGGDEQFF	TGTGCCAGCACCGAGGGGACTAGCGGGGGGGATGAGCAGTTCTTC
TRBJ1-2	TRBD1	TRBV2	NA	CASSDPDRVVYGYTF	TGTGCCAGCAGCGACCCGGACAGGGTGGTCTATGGCTACACCTTC
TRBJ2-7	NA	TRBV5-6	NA	CASSLAGEDYEQYF	TGTGCCAGCAGCTTGGCGGGGGAGGACTACGAGCAGTACTTC
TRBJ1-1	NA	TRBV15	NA	CATSRDLRTVDTEAFF	TGTGCCACCAGCAGAGATCTCAGGACGGTGGACACTGAAGCTTTCTTT
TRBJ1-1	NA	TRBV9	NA	CASSVAPQGLLNTEAFF	TGTGCCAGCAGCGTAGCTCCGCAGGGTCTACTGAACACTGAAGCTTTCTTT
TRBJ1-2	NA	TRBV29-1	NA	CSVEDRAPNGGYGYTF	TGCAGCGTTGAAGATAGGGCACCCAATGGAGGCTATGGCTACACCTTC
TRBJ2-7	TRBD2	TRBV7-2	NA	CASSHLAGGPPYEQYF	TGTGCCAGCAGCCATCTAGCGGGCGGGCCACCTTACGAGCAGTACTTC
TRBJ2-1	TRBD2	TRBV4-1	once	CASSHQPTSGGYNEQFF	TGCGCCAGCAGCCATCAGCCGACTAGCGGGGGGTACAATGAGCAGTTCTTC
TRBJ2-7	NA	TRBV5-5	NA	CASSSPGDQPYEQYF	TGTGCCAGCAGCTCTCCAGGGGACCAACCCTACGAGCAGTACTTC
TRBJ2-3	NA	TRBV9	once	CASSVGASSTDTQYF	TGTGCCAGCAGCGTAGGAGCGTCAAGCACAGATACGCAGTATTTT
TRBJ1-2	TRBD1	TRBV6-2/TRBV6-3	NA	CASSSRDRGLYYGYTF	TGTGCCAGCAGTTCCCGGGACAGGGGGCTTTACTATGGCTACACCTTC
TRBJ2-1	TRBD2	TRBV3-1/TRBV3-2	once	CASSPILPLRGGGSYNEQFF	TGTGCCAGCAGTCCGATTTTACCGCTGCGGGGGGGCGGCTCCTACAATGAGCAGTTCTTC
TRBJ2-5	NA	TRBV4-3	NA	CASSPREAYQETQYF	TGCGCCAGCAGCCCCAGGGAGGCGTATCAAGAGACCCAGTACTTC
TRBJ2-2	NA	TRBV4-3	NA	CASSQVHRGAGELFF	TGCGCCAGCAGCCAAGTCCATAGAGGGGCCGGGGAGCTGTTTTTT
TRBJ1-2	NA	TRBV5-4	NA	CASSLGGQSTNYGYTF	TGTGCCAGCAGCTTGGGCGGACAGTCGACGAACTATGGCTACACCTTC
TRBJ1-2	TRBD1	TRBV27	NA	CASSLGTGANYGYTF	TGTGCCAGCAGTTTGGGGACAGGGGCTAACTATGGCTACACCTTC
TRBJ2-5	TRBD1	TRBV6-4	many	CASSEGQGQETQYF	TGTGCCAGCAGTGAGGGACAGGGTCAAGAGACCCAGTACTTC
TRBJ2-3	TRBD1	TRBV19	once	CASSTDRASTDTQYF	TGTGCCAGTAGTACGGACAGGGCAAGCACAGATACGCAGTATTTT
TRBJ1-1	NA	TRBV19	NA	CASSIWETTEAFF	TGTGCCAGTAGTATATGGGAAACAACTGAAGCTTTCTTT